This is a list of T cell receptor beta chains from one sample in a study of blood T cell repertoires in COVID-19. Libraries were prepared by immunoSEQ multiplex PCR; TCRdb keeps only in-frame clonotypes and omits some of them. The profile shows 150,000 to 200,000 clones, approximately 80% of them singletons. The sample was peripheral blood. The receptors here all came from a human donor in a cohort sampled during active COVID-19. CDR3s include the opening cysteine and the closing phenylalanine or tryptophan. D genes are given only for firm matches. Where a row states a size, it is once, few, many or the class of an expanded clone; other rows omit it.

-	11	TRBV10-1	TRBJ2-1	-	TGCGCCAGCAGTGACAGCAGGGAGCAGTTCTTC	CASSDSREQFF
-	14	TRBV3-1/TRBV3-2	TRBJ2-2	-	TGTGCCAGCAGCCGGGGGACTGCCACCGGGGAGCTGTTTTTT	CASSRGTATGELFF
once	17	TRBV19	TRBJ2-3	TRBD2	TGTGCCAGTAGTACGACCCCCGGGACTAGCGTGCGAGATACGCAGTATTTT	CASSTTPGTSVRDTQYF
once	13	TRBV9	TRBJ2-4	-	TGTGCCAGCAGCCCCTCTGCGAAAAACATTCAGTACTTC	CASSPSAKNIQYF
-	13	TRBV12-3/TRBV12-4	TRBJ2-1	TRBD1	TGTGCCAGCAGTTCACTCAGGGGGAATGAGCAGTTCTTC	CASSSLRGNEQFF
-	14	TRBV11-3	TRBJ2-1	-	TGTGCCAGCAGCTTTGAGGGGGCCTACAATGAGCAGTTCTTC	CASSFEGAYNEQFF
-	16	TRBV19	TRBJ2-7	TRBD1	TGTGCCAGTAGTGTAGCCGGGACAGTAAGCTCCTACGAGCAGTACTTC	CASSVAGTVSSYEQYF
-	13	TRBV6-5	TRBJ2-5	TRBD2	TGTGCCAGCAGGACTAGCGCTAAAGAGACCCAGTACTTC	CASRTSAKETQYF
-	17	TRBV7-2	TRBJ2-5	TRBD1	TGTGCCAGCAGCTTACGGACAGGGGGCGCAGTGGAAGAGACCCAGTACTTC	CASSLRTGGAVEETQYF
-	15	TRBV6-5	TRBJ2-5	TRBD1	TGTGCCAGCACCCCCGGGACAGGAGTTTGGGAGACCCAGTACTTC	CASTPGTGVWETQYF
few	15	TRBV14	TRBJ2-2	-	TGTGCCAGCAGCCAAGTTGTCAGAAACACCGGGGAGCTGTTTTTT	CASSQVVRNTGELFF
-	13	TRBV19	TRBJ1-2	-	TGTGCCACTGAGGCGGGGGATAACTATGGCTACACCTTC	CATEAGDNYGYTF
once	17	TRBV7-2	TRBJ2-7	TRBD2	TGTGCCAGCAGCTACCCAATTCTAGCGGATATTGCCTACGAGCAGTACTTC	CASSYPILADIAYEQYF
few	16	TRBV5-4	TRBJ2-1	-	TGTGCCAGCAGCTTGGCGGGGTCCAGCTCCTACAATGAGCAGTTCTTC	CASSLAGSSSYNEQFF
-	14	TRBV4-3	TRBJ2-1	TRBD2	TGCGCCAGCACCTCAGCGGGGGGACCTAATGAGCAGTTCTTC	CASTSAGGPNEQFF
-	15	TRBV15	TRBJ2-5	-	TGTGCCACCAGCCCCCGGTCACCGGGAGAAGAGACCCAGTACTTC	CATSPRSPGEETQYF
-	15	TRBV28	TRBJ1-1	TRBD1	TGTGCCAGCAGTACTGATGGGACAGGGGGCTTTGTAGCTTTCTTT	CASSTDGTGGFVAFF
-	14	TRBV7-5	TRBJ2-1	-	TGTGCCAGAAGCTTTAGCGGGGGGGATAATGAGCAGTTCTTC	CARSFSGGDNEQFF
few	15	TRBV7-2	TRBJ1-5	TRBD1	TGTGCCAGCAGCAAAGGACAGGGGCCATATCAGCCCCAGCATTTT	CASSKGQGPYQPQHF
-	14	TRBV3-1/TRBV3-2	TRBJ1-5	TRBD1	TGTGCCAGCAGCCCCGGGACAGGAAATCAGCCCCAGCATTTT	CASSPGTGNQPQHF
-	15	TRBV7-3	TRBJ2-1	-	TGTGCCAGCAGCTTCTTAGGCGGGGATAACAATGAGCAGTTCTTC	CASSFLGGDNNEQFF
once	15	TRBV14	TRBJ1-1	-	TGTGCCAGCAGCCAAGTTACAGGAGGGTCTACTGAAGCTTTCTTT	CASSQVTGGSTEAFF
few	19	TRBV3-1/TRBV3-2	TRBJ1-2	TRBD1	TGTGCCAGCAGCCGGGACCGATCAGGGGGACAACGGGGTGCCTATGGCTACACCTTC	CASSRDRSGGQRGAYGYTF
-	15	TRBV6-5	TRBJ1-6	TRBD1	TGTGCCAGCATTGGGACAGGGGGTTACAATTCACCCCTCCACTTT	CASIGTGGYNSPLHF
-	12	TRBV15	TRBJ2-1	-	TGTGCCACCAGCAGAGAGGCCAATGAGCAGTTCTTC	CATSREANEQFF
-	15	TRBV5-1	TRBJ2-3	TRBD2	TGCGCCAGCACCGCTAGCGGGAGTGGTGGGGATACGCAGTATTTT	CASTASGSGGDTQYF